The present T cell receptor (beta chain) was sequenced within a study of regulatory T cells in long-lasting Graves disease. Time point defined: newly diagnosed GD, antithyroid drugs for less than 3 months. The TCR library was prepared using RNA isolated from PBMCs. The TCR beta library used iRepertoire HTBI primers with Arm-PCR amplification of CDR3. In the study's own analysis: Segment identification across samples yielded 55 to 65 TRBV and 14 to 15 TRBJ segments. TCRdb passed the multiplex PCR reads through MiXCR, listing each CDR3 protein once. The V and J calls and clone size come from TCRdb's table, not from the authors' own analysis. The repertoire has about 560,000 distinct CDR3 sequences, about 16% of them found once; the top ten carry approximately 12%. The sample holds many counts of this clonotype. The antigen is undetermined. General study results and limits: Persistent disease was characterized by preferential usage of TRBV28, TRBJ1-2 and TRBJ2-5.

CDR1 SGHRS and CDR2 YFSETQ come from the germline V gene. The CDR3 is 16 amino acids. Trimming shortened V by 0 bases and J by 4 bases, and 15 bases separated the two germline ends. A further study also used this sample, focusing on T cells in Graves' hyperthyroidism and ophthalmopathy. In that study: Uncontrolled infection, other autoimmune disease, pregnancy or lactation led to exclusion.

Sequenced material: peripheral blood mononuclear cells (PBMCs), taken at new diagnosis, from a patient treated with antithyroid drugs. The chain carries TRBV5-1 and TRBJ2-3; a possible D gene is TRBD2 (6 bases). The source is a young man with Graves disease. CDR3 in amino acids: CASSLAASAGPDTQYF. DNA for the CDR3: TGCGCCAGCAGCTTGGCGGCTAGCGCGGGGCCAGATACGCAGTATTTT.